This passage covers 3 T cell receptor beta chains from one sample sequenced in a study of blood T cell repertoires in COVID-19 (dated by TCRdb to the early 2020s). The receptor library was made with the immunoSEQ multiplex PCR assay. TCRdb carries this immuneACCESS record with in-frame sequences only. Its versions omit some clonotypes, under half of them owing to an unresolved V gene in the studies checked, with the rest unexplained. The sample table records 55,000 to 75,000 clones; around nine tenths of these occur just once. Roughly 1.2% of the sample rests with the top ten. The sample was peripheral blood. These receptors all come from a man in his 60s with acute or convalescent COVID-19.

V is TRBV5-1 and J is TRBJ1-2; 11 bases are a match to TRBD1. V was pared by 7 bases and J by 4 bases, with 9 bases of the junction left unmatched. Germline V gives CDR1 SGHRS, CDR2 YFSETQ. The CDR3 consists of 15 residues. The CDR3 DNA reads TGCGCCAGCGGCCCCGGACAGGGGGCCTCCTATGGCTACACCTTC. It is translated as CASGPGQGASYGYTF.

This chain links TRBV3-1 (or the pseudogene TRBV3-2) with TRBJ2-2; 7 nucleotides agree with TRBD1. J lost 4 bases, V lost 5 bases, and 7 bases had no gene match. CDR1 and CDR2 from the germline V gene are LGHDT and YNNKEL (reference sequence). The CDR3 has 15 amino acids. CDR3 sequence (DNA): TGTGCCAGCAGCTCGCTTACAGGGGTCACCGGGGAGCTGTTTTTT. Its translation is CASSSLTGVTGELFF.

The rearrangement uses TRBV5-4 and TRBJ2-3, with a possible D match to TRBD1 (5 bases). V lost 10 bases to trimming and J lost 0 bases, with 15 bases between them. The CDR3 consists of 14 residues. Germline V gene data show CDR1 as SGHNT and CDR2 as YYREEE (reference sequence). CDR3 DNA: TGTGCCGTCACAGGAAGGGCTAGCACAGATACGCAGTATTTT. Translated, it gives CAVTGRASTDTQYF. Complete variable domain (other parts from reference TRBV5-4 and TRBJ2-3): ETGVTQSPTHLIKTRGQQVTLRCSSQSGHNTVSWYQQALGQGPQFIFQYYREEENGRGNFPPRFSGLQFPNYSSELNVNALELDDSALYLCAVTGRASTDTQYFGPGTRLTVL.